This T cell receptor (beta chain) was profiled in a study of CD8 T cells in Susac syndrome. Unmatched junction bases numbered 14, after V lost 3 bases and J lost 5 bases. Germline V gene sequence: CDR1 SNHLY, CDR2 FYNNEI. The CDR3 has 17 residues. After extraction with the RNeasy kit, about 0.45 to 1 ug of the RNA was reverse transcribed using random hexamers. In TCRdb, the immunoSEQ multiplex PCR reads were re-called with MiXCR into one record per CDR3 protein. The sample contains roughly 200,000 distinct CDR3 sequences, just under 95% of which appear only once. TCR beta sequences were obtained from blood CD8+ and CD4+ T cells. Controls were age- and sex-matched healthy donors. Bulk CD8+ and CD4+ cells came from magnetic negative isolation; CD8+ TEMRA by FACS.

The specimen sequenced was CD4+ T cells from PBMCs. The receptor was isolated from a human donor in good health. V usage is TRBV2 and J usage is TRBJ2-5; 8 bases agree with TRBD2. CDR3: CASSESRTGGSRETQYF. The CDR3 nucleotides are TGTGCCAGCAGTGAGAGTAGGACGGGAGGGAGTCGCGAGACCCAGTACTTC.